This TCR beta chain was recovered during a study of T cell changes during pregnancy in multiple sclerosis. Produced via immunoSEQ multiplex PCR; TCRdb's table is partial and in-frame only. The table has almost 40,000 clones, around nine tenths seen once. This clone was seen just once. This CDR3 has 14 amino acids. Per the germline V gene, CDR1 is KGHSH and CDR2 is LQKENI. V was pared by 4 bases and J by 4 bases, with 14 bases between. The V and J genes are TRBV18 and TRBJ2-7; possible D gene TRBD2, 6 bases. The clonotype originates from a female donor in good health, enrolled as a control in a pregnancy study. Specimen: CD4+ T cells from peripheral blood mononuclear cells, collected in the second trimester of pregnancy. CDR3 DNA sequence: TGTGCCAGCTCACTAGTAGGAGGGGAGTACGAGCAGTACTTC. Translation gives CASSLVGGEYEQYF.